These 11 T cell receptor beta chains share one sample of origin, sequenced in a study of circulating and synovial CD4+ cells in juvenile arthritis. Produced via immunoSEQ multiplex PCR; TCRdb's table is partial and in-frame only. Of a few thousand clones listed, around nine tenths were seen once; the top ten hold about 3.5%. The sequencing input was HLA-DR+ CD4+ T cells from blood. As to subset: circulating pathogenic-like lymphocytes, sorted as HLA-DR+CD14-CD3+CD4+CD25low/- blood T cells. The receptors were sampled from a human donor with juvenile idiopathic arthritis.

The V call is TRBV30, the J call TRBJ1-2; D is undetermined. V was trimmed by 3 bases and J by 7 bases, leaving 21 bases between them. Per the germline V gene, CDR1 is GTSNPN and CDR2 is SVGIG (reference sequence). The CDR3 spans 15 residues. The CDR3 region has the DNA TGTGCCTGGAGCCCGGATACCGGGAAGGATTCTGGCTACACCTTC. Encoded protein: CAWSPDTGKDSGYTF.

This sequence joins TRBV4-3 and TRBJ2-7, with D possibly matching TRBD1 (8 bases). V was cut by 1 base and J by 8 bases, with 15 bases left in between. The CDR3 covers 14 residues. Germline loops: CDR1 LGHNA, CDR2 YSLEER. The CDR3 loop is CASSQATGGGKQYF. The CDR3 coding sequence is TGCGCCAGCAGCCAAGCAACAGGGGGGGGGAAGCAGTACTTC.

The count of this clone is one. Other DNA variants within this sample encode the same CDR3. V usage is TRBV7-9 and J usage is TRBJ1-6; 8 nucleotides agree with TRBD1. Germline V gene sequence: CDR1 SEHNR, CDR2 FQNEAQ (reference sequence). This CDR3 comprises 17 residues. The ends lost 4 bases at V and 13 bases at J; junction bases unmatched: 18. The CDR3 sequence: CASSSTNYWTGSSPLHF. In nucleotides, the CDR3 is TGTGCCAGCAGCTCGACTAATTACTGGACAGGGAGTTCCCCCCTCCACTTT.

The chain combines TRBV4-3 with TRBJ1-3; D is ambiguous. From germline, CDR1 is LGHNA and CDR2 YSLEER. CDR3 size: 15 residues. Trimming removed 1 base from V and 0 bases from J, with 7 bases in between. The CDR3 sequence is CASSQGSGSGNTIYF. In DNA form, the CDR3 reads TGCGCCAGCAGCCAAGGGTCAGGCTCTGGAAACACCATATATTTT.

The CDR3 DNA sequence: TGCGCCAGCAGCCGGACAACCGAGACCCAGTACTTC. It yields the protein CASSRTTETQYF. The chain recombines TRBV5-1 with TRBJ2-5; tentative D call: TRBD1 (5 bases). The CDR3 runs to 12 residues. Germline values: CDR1 SGHRS, CDR2 YFSETQ. Trimming stripped 4 bases from V and 5 bases from J, with 9 bases between.

The rearrangement links TRBV6-6 to TRBJ2-2; D is unclear. Germline CDR1 is MNHNY and CDR2 is SVGAGI (reference sequence). The CDR3 consists of 15 residues. V gave up 6 bases and J gave up 2 bases, with 13 bases separating them. For the CDR3, the DNA is TGTGCCAGCAGGCCGATGCTCTATAACACCGGGGAGCTGTTTTTT. Protein sequence: CASRPMLYNTGELFF.

The chain recombines TRBV5-6 with TRBJ2-1; 12 bases are a match to TRBD2. Germline CDR1 and CDR2: SGHDT and YYEEEE. The J segment lost 11 bases and the V segment lost 4 bases, leaving 10 bases of the junction unmatched. The CDR3 covers 15 residues. CDR3 sequence: CASSMTSGGRNKQFF. CDR3 nucleotide sequence: TGTGCCAGCAGCATGACTAGCGGGGGCCGTAATAAGCAGTTCTTC.

CDR3 DNA: TGTGCCAGCAGCCCGGGACAGGCCTGGGGAAACACCATATATTTT. Its protein is CASSPGQAWGNTIYF. This chain connects TRBV11-1 to TRBJ1-3; 8 bases are shared with TRBD1. CDR3 length: 15 amino acids. Trimming removed 5 bases from V and 4 bases from J; junction bases left unmatched: 7. Germline CDR1 is SGHAT and CDR2 is FQDESV (reference sequence). Using reference TRBV11-1 and TRBJ1-3 for the parts outside the CDR3, the full variable domain is EAEVAQSPRYKITEKSQAVAFWCDPISGHATLYWYRQILGQGPELLVQFQDESVVDDSQLPKDRFSAERLKGVDSTLKIQPAELGDSAMYLCASSPGQAWGNTIYFGEGSWLTVV.

The chain is built from TRBV5-5 and TRBJ2-1; D remains unclear. The CDR3 runs to 13 residues. V was pared by 5 bases and J by 4 bases, with 10 bases between. In germline, CDR1 is SGHKS, CDR2 YYEKEE (reference sequence). The DNA of the CDR3 is TGTGCCAGCAGAGTGGTCGGTTACAATGAGCAGTTCTTC. This translates into CASRVVGYNEQFF.

V gene TRBV10-2 combines with J gene TRBJ1-2; D not certain. The germline V gene has CDR1 WSHSY and CDR2 SAAADI. V lost 3 bases to trimming and J lost 12 bases, with 17 bases between them. The CDR3 contains 13 residues. The chain's CDR3 is CASSDRGYGGNTF. In DNA, the CDR3 is TGCGCCAGCAGTGATAGAGGGTATGGAGGGAACACCTTC.

V gene TRBV14 combines with J gene TRBJ2-3; 7 bases line up with TRBD1. V was clipped by 4 bases and J by 6 bases; unmatched bases: 7. CDR1 is SGHDN, CDR2 FVKESK, per germline. The CDR3 sequence is 14 residues long. Here the CDR3 reads CASSLRQGMDTQYF. The CDR3 DNA sequence: TGTGCCAGCAGCCTCAGACAGGGCATGGATACGCAGTATTTT.